The 23 T cell receptor beta chains below come from one sample, sequenced in a study of spatial heterogeneity in lung cancer. The time point: blood at routine non-recurrence follow-up after resection. TCRdb itself ran the 5' RACE reads through MiXCR, one entry per CDR3 protein. The data hold approximately 3,000 distinct CDR3 sequences, with around 50% observed a single time. The sample in question was PBMCs, obtained at follow-up. The source is a male donor with early-stage non-small cell lung cancer.

As regards this clonotype: As an off-target read in a library built for alpha chains, this beta chain has a frequency of little significance. The chain carries TRBV28 and TRBJ2-7; maybe TRBD2 (5 bases). CDR3 length equals 15 residues. Germline CDR1 and CDR2: MDHEN and SYDVKM. V was pared by 3 bases and J by 7 bases, with 19 bases between. Here the CDR3 DNA reads TGTGCCAGCAGTTTGCTGAGCACTAGGGTTGGGGAGCAGTACTTC. It translates to CASSLLSTRVGEQYF.

On this clonotype itself: This beta chain is an unintended read in a library built for alpha chains; its size means little. The chain recombines TRBV29-1 with TRBJ2-2, with 10 nucleotides matching TRBD2. The CDR3 runs to 15 residues. Germline loops: CDR1 SQVTM, CDR2 ANQGSEA. V trimming: 4 bases; J trimming: 2 bases; junction bases outside the gene matches: 4. The CDR3 loop is CSVGRLAGNTGELFF. The DNA for the CDR3 is TGCAGCGTTGGCAGACTAGCGGGTAACACCGGGGAGCTGTTTTTT.

A remark on this clonotype: This beta chain is an unintended read in a library built for alpha chains; its size means little. This sequence joins TRBV4-3 and TRBJ2-7; D may be TRBD2 (5 bases). CDR1 and CDR2 from the germline V gene are LGHNA and YSLEER. The CDR3 consists of 16 residues. V lost 0 bases to trimming and J lost 3 bases, with 15 bases between them. The CDR3 DNA is TGCGCCAGCAGCCAAGATTGGGCCGGGGAAATCTACGAGCAGTACTTC. This gives the protein CASSQDWAGEIYEQYF.

Of note for this clonotype: This beta chain came through as a stray read in a library set up for alpha chains, and its size says little. This rearrangement joins TRBV20-1 to TRBJ2-7, with a possible D match to TRBD1 (5 bases). V lost 0 bases and J lost 6, with 9 bases in between. Germline loops: CDR1 DFQATT, CDR2 SNEGSKA (reference sequence). The CDR3 contains 12 residues. The DNA of the CDR3 is TGCAGTGCTAGAGATATAGGGGCCGAGCAGTACTTC. Amino acids: CSARDIGAEQYF.

In the case of this clonotype: A library made for alpha chains picked up this beta chain off target, so its size means little. The chain carries TRBV6-5 and TRBJ2-3; TRBD2 matches at 7 bases. Germline lookup yields CDR1 MNHEY and CDR2 SVGAGI. V lost 0 bases to trimming and J lost 1 base; unmatched junction nucleotides: 4. This CDR3 comprises 16 residues. CDR3 nucleotides: TGTGCCAGCAGTTACTCGAAGGGAGGGGGCACAGATACGCAGTATTTT. Translation gives CASSYSKGGGTDTQYF.

Notes on this clonotype: This beta chain appears as a stray read in a library generated for alpha chains; its size is not informative. V and J are TRBV4-2 and TRBJ1-3, with no clear D. CDR1 is LGHNA and CDR2 is YNFKEQ in the germline V gene. V was cut by 3 bases and J by 2 bases, with 11 bases left in between. This CDR3 spans 15 amino acids. In DNA form, the CDR3 reads TGTGCCAGCAGCCAGGGGAGGGCAACTGGAAACACCATATATTTT. Its translation: CASSQGRATGNTIYF.

A note on this clonotype: This beta chain represents an off-target read in a library built for alpha chains; its size is of limited meaning. The chain carries TRBV7-9 and TRBJ1-4; TRBD1 matches 8 bases. The CDR3 consists of 14 residues. The trim removed 5 bases at V and 7 bases at J, leaving 6 bases unmatched. Germline CDR1 SEHNR, CDR2 FQNEAQ (reference sequence). The CDR3 is CASSLGQGGEKLFF. The CDR3, as DNA: TGTGCCAGCAGCCTCGGACAGGGAGGTGAAAAACTGTTTTTT.

A note on this clonotype: At one end, the junction sequence differs from germline, possibly due to a read error. For a library built for alpha chains, this beta chain is a stray read; little rests on its size. The chain is built from TRBV2 and TRBJ2-2; 10 nucleotides match TRBD1. Germline assignment: CDR1 SNHLY and CDR2 FYNNEI. The CDR3 is 13 amino acids. The CDR3 DNA follows: TGTGCCGGGACAGGGGCCGGGACCGGGGAGCCGTTTTTT. Protein: CAGTGAGTGEPFF.

This clonotype has a handful of counts. This beta chain is an unintended read in a library built for alpha chains; its size means little. The rearrangement joins TRBV28 to TRBJ1-2; D perhaps matches TRBD1 (5 bases). V shed 8 bases and J shed 4 bases, with 17 bases lying between them. The length of the CDR3 is 14 residues. Germline V gene lookup returns CDR1 MDHEN and CDR2 SYDVKM. The CDR3 reads CASGIQDGIYGYTF. Here the CDR3 DNA reads TGTGCCAGCGGAATACAGGACGGAATCTATGGCTACACCTTC.

On this clonotype itself: As an off-target read in a library built for alpha chains, this beta chain has a frequency of little significance. The chain's CDR3 is CASKRGASTDTQYF. The DNA for the CDR3 is TGTGCCAGCAAGCGGGGAGCTAGCACAGATACGCAGTATTTT. The chain carries TRBV2 and TRBJ2-3; the match to TRBD2 covers 7 bases. This CDR3 contains 14 residues. Losses at the gene ends were 7 bases for V and 0 bases for J; bases not matched to a gene: 4. Germline lookup yields CDR1 SNHLY and CDR2 FYNNEI. Full variable domain (outside the CDR3, taken from reference TRBV2 and TRBJ2-3): EPEVTQTPSHQVTQMGQEVILRCVPISNHLYFYWYRQILGQKVEFLVSFYNNEISEKSEIFDDQFSVERPDGSNFTLKIRSTKLEDSAMYFCASKRGASTDTQYFGPGTRLTVL.

To note about this clonotype: A library made for alpha chains picked up this beta chain off target, so its size means little. This chain uses TRBV12-3 or TRBV12-4 with TRBJ1-6, with D possibly being TRBD1 (6 bases). The CDR3 runs to 15 residues. Trimming took 5 bases from V and 7 from J, leaving 15 bases between them. Written as DNA, the CDR3 is TGTGCCAGCAGTATGCCAGGGGTTTCGAATTCACCCCTCCACTTT. Translated: CASSMPGVSNSPLHF.

Worth noting for this clonotype: This beta chain represents an off-target read in a library built for alpha chains; its size is of limited meaning. The chain has TRBV28 and TRBJ2-2; D gene ambiguous. Germline loops: CDR1 MDHEN, CDR2 SYDVKM. This CDR3 is 13 amino acids long. The V end lost 1 base, the J end lost 5 bases, and 5 bases lay between the germline ends. CDR3: CASSLSETGELFF. The CDR3, as DNA: TGTGCCAGCAGTTTATCCGAGACCGGGGAGCTGTTTTTT.

On this clonotype: This beta chain is an unintended read in a library built for alpha chains; its size means little. The chain has TRBV29-1 and TRBJ2-2; maybe TRBD1 (7 bases). The CDR3 is 11 residues long. Germline lookup yields CDR1 SQVTM and CDR2 ANQGSEA. V lost 3 bases and J 15 bases, leaving 14 bases between the germline ends. CDR3 nucleotides: TGCAGCGTTGAGCAACAGGGGAGGATGTTTTTT. Protein product: CSVEQQGRMFF.

Comments on this clonotype: As an off-target read in a library built for alpha chains, this beta chain has a frequency of little significance. CDR3 protein: CASTFRGWNTEAFF. DNA for the CDR3: TGTGCCAGTACTTTCAGGGGGTGGAACACTGAAGCTTTCTTT. This sequence joins TRBV19 and TRBJ1-1, with 7 bases aligning to TRBD1. The ends lost 7 bases at V and 1 base at J; junction bases unmatched: 6. This CDR3 spans 14 amino acids. Per germline, CDR1 LNHDA and CDR2 SQIVND (reference sequence). The whole variable domain, filled in from reference TRBV19 and TRBJ1-1, reads DGGITQSPKYLFRKEGQNVTLSCEQNLNHDAMYWYRQDPGQGLRLIYYSQIVNDFQKGDIAEGYSVSREKKESFPLTVTSAQKNPTAFYLCASTFRGWNTEAFFGQGTRLTVV.

About this clonotype: In a library made to pick up alpha chains, this beta chain is a stray read with a size that means little. This chain uses TRBV27 with TRBJ1-2; no clear D. The germline CDR1 and CDR2 sequences are MNHEY and SMNVEV (reference sequence). Trimming removed 2 bases from V and 2 bases from J, with 9 bases in between. The CDR3 sequence is 14 residues long. The CDR3 loop reads CASSLRRSNYGYTF. The CDR3 bases are TGTGCCAGCAGTTTACGGCGATCCAACTATGGCTACACCTTC.

As regards this clonotype: This beta chain is off target for a library built for alpha chains, so its abundance means little. The genes are TRBV24-1 and TRBJ2-5; 9 positions agree with TRBD1. Looked up from germline, CDR1 is KGHDR and CDR2 is SFDVKD. Trimming removed 4 bases from V and 0 bases from J; junction bases left unmatched: 5. CDR3 length: 16 residues. The CDR3, as DNA: TGTGCCACCAGTGAAGCGGGACAGGGCCACCAAGAGACCCAGTACTTC. Translated, it gives CATSEAGQGHQETQYF.

This clonotype appeared a few times. A library prepared for alpha chains yielded this beta chain as an off-target read; its size is of little meaning. DNA of the CDR3: TGTGCCAGCAGTTTGAGCGGGAGTATCACCGGGGAGCTGTTTTTT. This translates into CASSLSGSITGELFF. V and J are TRBV6-2 or TRBV6-3 and TRBJ2-2; TRBD2 matches 8 bases. The CDR3 totals 15 residues. Germline CDR1 and CDR2: MNHEY and SVGEGT. The J segment lost 4 bases and the V segment lost 4 bases, leaving 5 bases of the junction unmatched.

This clonotype came up a few times. For a library built for alpha chains, this beta chain is a stray read; little rests on its size. The V and J genes are TRBV15 and TRBJ2-1; 8 bases agree with TRBD1. V lost 0 bases to trimming and J lost 6 bases; unmatched junction nucleotides: 4. Germline V gene data show CDR1 as LNHNV and CDR2 as YYDKDF (reference sequence). This CDR3 is 15 amino acids long. CDR3 sequence: CATSRDLTGGNEQFF. The CDR3 DNA is TGTGCCACCAGCAGAGATTTAACAGGGGGCAATGAGCAGTTCTTC. Full variable domain (outside the CDR3, taken from reference TRBV15 and TRBJ2-1): DAMVIQNPRYQVTQFGKPVTLSCSQTLNHNVMYWYQQKSSQAPKLLFHYYDKDFNNEADTPDNFQSRRPNTSFCFLDIRSPGLGDTAMYLCATSRDLTGGNEQFFGPGTRLTVL.

Concerning this clonotype itself: Since the library was made to target alpha chains, this beta chain is a stray read and its abundance is not meaningful. The chain recombines TRBV5-1 with TRBJ2-7, with D hard to call. Between the trimmed V and J ends, which lost 1 base and 2 bases, there was a span of 10 bases. The CDR3 length is 14 residues. Per the germline V gene, CDR1 is SGHRS and CDR2 is YFSETQ. The CDR3 loop reads CASSLFSEPYEQYF. As DNA, the CDR3 is TGCGCCAGCAGCTTGTTTTCTGAACCCTACGAGCAGTACTTC. Full variable domain (rest looked up from reference TRBV5-1 and TRBJ2-7): KAGVTQTPRYLIKTRGQQVTLSCSPISGHRSVSWYQQTPGQGLQFLFEYFSETQRNKGNFPGRFSGRQFSNSRSEMNVSTLELGDSALYLCASSLFSEPYEQYFGPGTRLTVT.

With respect to this clonotype: Little can be read into the size of this beta chain, an off-target read in a library designed for alpha chains. CDR3 nucleotides: TGTGCCACCAGCAGACTAGCGGGAGAGACCCAGTACTTC. It yields the protein CATSRLAGETQYF. V gene TRBV15 combines with J gene TRBJ2-5, with 8 bases matching TRBD2. The length of the CDR3 is 13 residues. The germline V gene encodes CDR1 LNHNV and CDR2 YYDKDF (reference sequence). The V segment lost 2 bases and the J segment 4 bases; nucleotides outside the gene matches: 0.

Points on this clonotype: The library was designed around alpha chains, so this beta chain is a stray read whose abundance carries little weight. This rearrangement joins TRBV5-1 to TRBJ1-1; no clear D gene. The germline V and J ends were trimmed by 0 bases and 3 bases, with 15 bases remaining between them. The CDR3 is 16 amino acids. Germline CDR1 is SGHRS and CDR2 is YFSETQ. In DNA, the CDR3 is TGCGCCAGCAGCTTGGTCCCCAGACGGCAAGACACTGAAGCTTTCTTT. Translation: CASSLVPRRQDTEAFF.

With respect to this clonotype: This beta chain is a stray sequence in a library constructed for alpha chains; its clone size is not meaningful. The V gene is TRBV7-8, the J gene TRBJ2-3; D is tentatively TRBD1 or TRBD2 (5 bases each). The V and J ends lost 2 bases and 2 bases respectively, with 14 bases between them. The germline CDR1 and CDR2 sequences are SGHVS and FQNEAQ. The CDR3 loop spans 16 amino acids. The CDR3 is CASSLRDPPATDTQYF. CDR3 nucleotides: TGTGCCAGCAGCTTACGGGACCCCCCCGCCACAGATACGCAGTATTTT.

Points on this clonotype: Within a library made for alpha chains, this beta chain is off target, and its count is uninformative. The V call is TRBV10-3, the J call TRBJ2-1; no definite D call. The germline V gene has CDR1 ENHRY and CDR2 SYGVKD. V gave up 0 bases and J gave up 5 bases, with 11 bases separating them. The CDR3 contains 15 residues. CDR3 protein: CAISESKLGNNEQFF. The CDR3 DNA reads TGTGCCATCAGTGAGTCGAAACTCGGCAACAATGAGCAGTTCTTC.